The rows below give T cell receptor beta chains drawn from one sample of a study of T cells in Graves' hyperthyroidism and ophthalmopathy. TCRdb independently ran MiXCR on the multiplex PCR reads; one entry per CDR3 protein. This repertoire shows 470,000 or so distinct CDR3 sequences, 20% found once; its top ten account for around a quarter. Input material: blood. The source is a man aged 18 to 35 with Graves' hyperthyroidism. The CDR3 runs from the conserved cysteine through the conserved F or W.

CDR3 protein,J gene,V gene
CASSEEWGLNQPQHF,TRBJ1-5,TRBV6-4
CSALTANTEAFF,TRBJ1-1,TRBV29-1
CASSSDRNIHTEAFF,TRBJ1-1,TRBV12-3/TRBV12-4
CASSLVTDAEAFF,TRBJ1-1,TRBV5-1
CASSFKAFF,TRBJ1-1,TRBV12-3/TRBV12-4
CASTPGGRQAFF,TRBJ1-1,TRBV19
CASSRDTYSHQETQYF,TRBJ2-5,TRBV12-3/TRBV12-4
CAISEQGDSNQPQHF,TRBJ1-5,TRBV10-3
CASSSLRGGADEQYF,TRBJ2-7,TRBV5-1
CASSDIKSQPQHF,TRBJ1-5,TRBV6-1
CASSERTANTEAFF,TRBJ1-1,TRBV5-6
CASSGTGGTYEQYF,TRBJ2-7,TRBV19
CASSLYQGGNTEAFF,TRBJ1-1,TRBV7-9